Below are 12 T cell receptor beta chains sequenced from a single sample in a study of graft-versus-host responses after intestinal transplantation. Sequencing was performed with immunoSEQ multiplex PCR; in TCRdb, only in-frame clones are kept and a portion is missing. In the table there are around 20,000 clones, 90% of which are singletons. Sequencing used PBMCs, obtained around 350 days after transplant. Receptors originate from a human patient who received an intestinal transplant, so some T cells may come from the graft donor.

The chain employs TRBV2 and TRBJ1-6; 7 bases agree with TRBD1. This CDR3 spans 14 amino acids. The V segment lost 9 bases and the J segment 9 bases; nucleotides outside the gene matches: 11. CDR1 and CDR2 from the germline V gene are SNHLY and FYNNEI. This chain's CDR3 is CASLPRDSSSPLHF. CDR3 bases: TGTGCCAGTTTGCCTCGGGACAGCTCTTCACCCCTCCACTTT. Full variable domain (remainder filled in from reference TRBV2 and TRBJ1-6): EPEVTQTPSHQVTQMGQEVILRCVPISNHLYFYWYRQILGQKVEFLVSFYNNEISEKSEIFDDQFSVERPDGSNFTLKIRSTKLEDSAMYFCASLPRDSSSPLHFGNGTRLTVT.

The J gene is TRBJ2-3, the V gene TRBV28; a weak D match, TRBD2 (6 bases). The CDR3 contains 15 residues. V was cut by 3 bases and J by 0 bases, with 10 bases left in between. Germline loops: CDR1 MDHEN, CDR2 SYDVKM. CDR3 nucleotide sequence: TGTGCCAGCAGTTTCTGGGGGACTAGCACAGATACGCAGTATTTT. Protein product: CASSFWGTSTDTQYF.

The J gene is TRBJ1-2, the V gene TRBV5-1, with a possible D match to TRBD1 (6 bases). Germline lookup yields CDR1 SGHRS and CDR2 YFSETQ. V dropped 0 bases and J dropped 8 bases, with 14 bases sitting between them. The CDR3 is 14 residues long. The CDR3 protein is CASSLEKNRDGYTF. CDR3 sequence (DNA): TGCGCCAGCAGCTTGGAAAAGAACAGGGACGGCTACACCTTC.

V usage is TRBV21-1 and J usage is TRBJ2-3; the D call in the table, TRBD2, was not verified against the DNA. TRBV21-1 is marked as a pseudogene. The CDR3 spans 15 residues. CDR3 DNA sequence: TGTGCCAGCAGCGCCCGGAGGAGGGGCAGAGATACGCAGTATTTT. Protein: CASSARRRGRDTQYF.

The CDR3 DNA reads as TGTGCCAGCAGACCTTCAGGGGGGCAAGAGACCCAGTACTTC. As protein: CASRPSGGQETQYF. The rearrangement uses TRBV6-5 and TRBJ2-5; D is perhaps TRBD1 (7 bases). There are 14 residues in the CDR3. CDR1 and CDR2 from the germline V gene are MNHEY and SVGAGI. V lost 6 bases and J 2 bases, leaving 13 bases between the germline ends.

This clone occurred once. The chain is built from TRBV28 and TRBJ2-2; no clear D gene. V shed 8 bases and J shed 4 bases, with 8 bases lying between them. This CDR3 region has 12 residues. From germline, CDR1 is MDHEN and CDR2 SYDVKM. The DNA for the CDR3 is TGTGCCAGCCACGTCGCCACCGGGGAGCTGTTTTTT. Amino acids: CASHVATGELFF.

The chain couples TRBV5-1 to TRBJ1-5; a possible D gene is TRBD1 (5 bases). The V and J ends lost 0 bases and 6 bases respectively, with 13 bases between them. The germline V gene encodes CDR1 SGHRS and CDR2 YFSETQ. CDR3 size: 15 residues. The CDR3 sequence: CASSLGAGGSQPQHF. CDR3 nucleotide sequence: TGCGCCAGCAGCTTGGGGGCGGGGGGTAGTCAGCCCCAGCATTTT.

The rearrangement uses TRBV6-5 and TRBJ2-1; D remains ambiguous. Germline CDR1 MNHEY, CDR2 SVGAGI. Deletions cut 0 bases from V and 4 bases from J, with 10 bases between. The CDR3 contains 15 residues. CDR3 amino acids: CASSYSEIHYNEQFF. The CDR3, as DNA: TGTGCCAGCAGTTACTCGGAGATCCATTACAATGAGCAGTTCTTC.

The CDR3, as DNA: TGTGCCAGCAGTTACTCGAGACAGGGGAACTATGGCTACACCTTC. Its protein product is CASSYSRQGNYGYTF. V and J are TRBV6-6 and TRBJ1-2; 8 bases match TRBD1. The CDR3 runs 15 residues. The trim removed 0 bases at V and 2 bases at J, leaving 2 bases unmatched. Germline CDR1 and CDR2: MNHNY and SVGAGI (reference sequence).

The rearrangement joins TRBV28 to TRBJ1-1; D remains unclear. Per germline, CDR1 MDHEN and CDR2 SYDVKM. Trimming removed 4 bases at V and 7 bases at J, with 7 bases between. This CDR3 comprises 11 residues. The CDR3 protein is CASSYHSEAFF. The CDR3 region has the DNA TGTGCCAGCAGTTACCACAGTGAAGCTTTCTTT. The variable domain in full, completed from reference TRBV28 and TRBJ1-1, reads DVKVTQSSRYLVKRTGEKVFLECVQDMDHENMFWYRQDPGLGLRLIYFSYDVKMKEKGDIPEGYSVSREKKERFSLILESASTNQTSMYLCASSYHSEAFFGQGTRLTVV.

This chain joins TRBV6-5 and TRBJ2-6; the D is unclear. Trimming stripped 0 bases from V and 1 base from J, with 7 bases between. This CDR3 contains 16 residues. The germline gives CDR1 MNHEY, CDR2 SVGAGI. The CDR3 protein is CASSYSIISGANVLTF. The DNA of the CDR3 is TGTGCCAGCAGTTACTCGATCATTTCTGGGGCCAACGTCCTGACTTTC.

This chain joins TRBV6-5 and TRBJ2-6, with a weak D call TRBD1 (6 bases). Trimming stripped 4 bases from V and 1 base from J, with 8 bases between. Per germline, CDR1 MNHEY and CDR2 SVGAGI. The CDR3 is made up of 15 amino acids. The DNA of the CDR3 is TGTGCCAGCAGTTGGACAGAGTCTGGGGCCAACGTCCTGACTTTC. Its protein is CASSWTESGANVLTF.